Presented here are 21 T cell receptor beta chains from one specimen sequenced in a study of blood T cell repertoires in COVID-19. Libraries were prepared by immunoSEQ multiplex PCR; TCRdb keeps only in-frame clonotypes and omits some of them. The sample shows more than 250,000 clones, about 89% of them seen only once. Sequencing was done on a sample of peripheral blood. The receptors derive from a man aged 18-30 years who had recovered from COVID-19.

CDR3 sequence reads: CASNSRQGTDTQYF. The CDR3 nucleotides are TGTGCCAGCAATTCCCGACAGGGCACAGATACGCAGTATTTT. This sequence joins TRBV3-1 (or the pseudogene TRBV3-2) and TRBJ2-3; D is perhaps TRBD1 (6 bases). The CDR3 loop spans 14 amino acids. V was clipped by 7 bases and J by 1 base, with 12 bases between them. Germline V gene sequence: CDR1 LGHDT, CDR2 YNNKEL (reference sequence).

This chain joins TRBV20-1 and TRBJ1-1; D is perhaps TRBD1 (5 bases). The CDR3 consists of 11 residues. Germline lookup yields CDR1 DFQATT and CDR2 SNEGSKA (reference sequence). The CDR3 DNA follows: TGCAGGAGCACCGGGGGACCTGAAGCTTTCTTT. Residues: CRSTGGPEAFF.

The table lists this clone with a count of one. V gene TRBV19 combines with J gene TRBJ2-2; 11 nucleotides align to TRBD2. The CDR3 runs to 16 residues. The germline gives CDR1 LNHDA, CDR2 SQIVND (reference sequence). The J segment lost 7 bases and the V segment lost 5 bases, leaving 9 bases of the junction unmatched. The CDR3 nucleotides are TGTGCCAGTAGTTCAATTCTAGCGGGAGGACTCGGGGAGCTGTTTTTT. It translates to CASSSILAGGLGELFF.

V and J are TRBV7-2 and TRBJ2-7, with 7 bases fitting TRBD2. The CDR3 is 15 amino acids. Germline CDR1 SGHTA, CDR2 FQGNSA. Trimming took 5 bases from V and 5 from J; bases not matched to a gene: 12. For the CDR3, the DNA is TGTGCCAGCAGCCCCGGGAGGTGGGAACCCCACGAGCAGTACTTC. Residues: CASSPGRWEPHEQYF.

The rearrangement uses TRBV4-2 and TRBJ1-1; D may be TRBD1 (5 bases). V gave up 6 bases and J gave up 6 bases, with 5 bases separating them. Germline loops: CDR1 LGHNA, CDR2 YNFKEQ. This CDR3 is built from 10 residues. The CDR3 DNA sequence: TGTGCCAGCAGGGGGGCTGAAGCTTTCTTT. As protein: CASRGAEAFF.

Here the CDR3 reads CASSAPRHDRGGTEAFF. The DNA for the CDR3 is TGCGCCAGCAGCGCCCCGAGACATGACAGGGGAGGAACTGAAGCTTTCTTT. The chain is built from TRBV5-1 and TRBJ1-1, with 8 bases fitting TRBD1. Germline V gene lookup returns CDR1 SGHRS and CDR2 YFSETQ. Trimming cost V 4 bases and J 5 bases; bases outside gene matches: 16. There are 17 residues in the CDR3.

The chain recombines TRBV12-5 with TRBJ1-2; 7 bases are a match to TRBD1. V trimming: 7 bases; J trimming: 8 bases; junction bases outside the gene matches: 10. The CDR3 runs 13 residues. Germline assignment: CDR1 LGHNT and CDR2 FRNRAP. The CDR3 protein is CASAKGAARGYTF. The CDR3 DNA is TGTGCTAGTGCAAAGGGGGCGGCTCGAGGCTACACCTTC.

This clone was detected a few times. The J gene is TRBJ2-2, the V gene TRBV11-2; D call uncertain. Germline V gene lookup returns CDR1 SGHAT and CDR2 FQNNGV. Trimming removed 7 bases at V and 0 bases at J, with 9 bases between. The length of the CDR3 is 14 residues. CDR3 DNA sequence: TGTGCCAGCAAAGAGACTTCGAACACCGGGGAGCTGTTTTTT. The encoded protein is CASKETSNTGELFF.

This chain uses TRBV5-5 with TRBJ1-2; possibly TRBD1 for D (6 bases). There are 16 residues in the CDR3. With 1 base removed from V and 4 bases from J, the gap between germline ends came to 17 bases. Germline values: CDR1 SGHKS, CDR2 YYEKEE (reference sequence). The CDR3: CASSLSYGGASYGYTF. CDR3 sequence (DNA): TGTGCCAGCAGCTTGTCTTACGGGGGGGCTTCCTATGGCTACACCTTC. The variable domain in full, with the rest retrieved from reference TRBV5-5 and TRBJ1-2, is DAGVTQSPTHLIKTRGQQVTLRCSPISGHKSVSWYQQVLGQGPQFIFQYYEKEERGRGNFPDRFSARQFPNYSSELNVNALLLGDSALYLCASSLSYGGASYGYTFGSGTRLTVV.

The V and J genes are TRBV6-5 and TRBJ2-1; no reliable D call. The ends were cut back, 2 bases at V and 6 bases at J, with 11 bases in the middle. Germline loops: CDR1 MNHEY, CDR2 SVGAGI. This CDR3 contains 14 residues. This chain's CDR3 is CASSYPPNGNEQFF. CDR3 nucleotide sequence: TGTGCCAGCAGTTACCCCCCGAACGGCAATGAGCAGTTCTTC.

The chain recombines TRBV24-1 with TRBJ2-3; 15 bases match TRBD2. There are 18 residues in the CDR3. The V segment lost 3 bases and the J segment 2 bases; nucleotides outside the gene matches: 5. From germline, CDR1 is KGHDR and CDR2 SFDVKD. This CDR3 is CATSDPGLAGGSTDTQYF. The CDR3 coding sequence is TGTGCCACCAGTGATCCCGGACTAGCGGGGGGGTCCACAGATACGCAGTATTTT.

J is TRBJ2-2 and V is TRBV7-2, with D possibly matching TRBD2 (7 bases). The CDR3 is 16 residues long. The germline gives CDR1 SGHTA, CDR2 FQGNSA. The V and J ends lost 0 bases and 4 bases respectively, with 12 bases between them. The CDR3 protein is CASSLAPGGVTGELFF. The CDR3 nucleotides are TGTGCCAGCAGCTTAGCCCCGGGGGGCGTCACCGGGGAGCTGTTTTTT.

This clone was found once. The chain carries TRBV18 and TRBJ1-5, with 8 bases matching TRBD1. Germline V lookup: CDR1 KGHSH, CDR2 LQKENI. Unmatched junction bases numbered 7, after V lost 6 bases and J lost 0 bases. The CDR3 totals 16 residues. The CDR3, as DNA: TGTGCCAGCTCCTCACAGGGGGGGAATAGCAATCAGCCCCAGCATTTT. This codes for CASSSQGGNSNQPQHF.

This chain joins TRBV10-3 and TRBJ2-5; the match to TRBD1 covers 12 bases. CDR1 ENHRY and CDR2 SYGVKD come from the germline V gene. The CDR3 totals 16 residues. With 3 bases clipped from V and 5 bases from J, the junction kept 7 bases outside the gene matches. The DNA of the CDR3 is TGTGCCATCAGTGACCGGGACAGGGGGCGTCGGGAGACCCAGTACTTC. Protein product: CAISDRDRGRRETQYF.

This chain links TRBV7-3 with TRBJ2-2; tentatively, D is TRBD2 (5 bases). CDR1 is SGHTA and CDR2 is FQGTGA in the germline V gene. The CDR3 has 15 residues. V was pared by 3 bases and J by 2 bases, with 10 bases between. The CDR3 DNA is TGTGCCAGCAGCTTTGGACTTCTAAACACCGGGGAGCTGTTTTTT. Translating gives CASSFGLLNTGELFF.

V usage is TRBV21-1 and J usage is TRBJ2-2; TRBD1, the table's D call, was not compared with the DNA. TRBV21-1 is flagged as a pseudogene. This CDR3 comprises 14 residues. The CDR3 region has the DNA TGTGCCGTATACAGGGTTGCGAACACCGGGGAGCTGTTTTTT. Amino acids: CAVYRVANTGELFF.

The V call is TRBV28, the J call TRBJ1-2; 10 nucleotides match TRBD1. The CDR3 covers 14 residues. J lost 8 bases, V lost 7 bases, and 10 bases had no gene match. The V gene's germline CDR1 is MDHEN and CDR2 SYDVKM. The CDR3 region is CASIPPGQGKGYTF. CDR3 nucleotides: TGTGCCAGCATCCCTCCGGGACAGGGGAAAGGCTACACCTTC.

The chain combines TRBV19 with TRBJ1-5, with 8 bases that match TRBD1. After removal of 3 bases from V and 0 bases from J, the junction contained 10 bases not matched to a gene. Germline lookup yields CDR1 LNHDA and CDR2 SQIVND (reference sequence). The CDR3 is 18 residues long. The CDR3 sequence is CASSMGTGEAYSNQPQHF. CDR3 DNA: TGTGCCAGTAGTATGGGGACAGGAGAAGCTTATAGCAATCAGCCCCAGCATTTT.

The rearrangement links TRBV6-5 to TRBJ2-3, with TRBD1 identical over 7 bases. V lost 5 bases to trimming and J lost 2 bases; unmatched junction nucleotides: 7. Germline CDR1 is MNHEY and CDR2 is SVGAGI. The CDR3 has 15 amino acids. The CDR3 protein is CASSRQEGATDTQYF. In DNA form, the CDR3 reads TGTGCCAGCAGTAGACAAGAGGGGGCCACAGATACGCAGTATTTT.

CDR3: CASSPPGTGSETQYF. The CDR3 nucleotides read TGTGCCAGCAGCCCTCCGGGGACAGGGAGTGAGACCCAGTACTTC. This chain uses TRBV9 with TRBJ2-5, with 9 nucleotides matching TRBD1. The junction had 9 bases not matched to a gene; V was cut back by 4 bases and J by 5 bases. The CDR3 runs to 15 residues. The germline V gene has CDR1 SGDLS and CDR2 YYNGEE.

The chain has TRBV2 and TRBJ2-1; D gene uncertain. This CDR3 has 12 amino acids. Germline lookup yields CDR1 SNHLY and CDR2 FYNNEI. V dropped 4 bases and J dropped 7 bases, with 8 bases sitting between them. CDR3 protein: CASSVTINEQFF. The CDR3 nucleotides read TGTGCCAGCAGTGTTACAATTAATGAGCAGTTCTTC.